One and the same sample provided the 3 T cell receptor beta chains below, sequenced in a study of cytomegalovirus exposure and HLA in healthy donors. In the PCR, 60 Vbeta and 13 Jbeta primers were used. Profiled with immunoSEQ multiplex PCR; TCRdb holds only in-frame clones, not every one. The sample is made up of under 35,000 clones, and the top ten hold 0.71% of it. What was sequenced was PBMCs. All receptors derive from a man aged 30 to 45 in good health and CMV-seronegative.

This chain links TRBV27 with TRBJ1-1; D gene uncertain. The germline V gene has CDR1 MNHEY and CDR2 SMNVEV (reference sequence). The CDR3 is made up of 11 amino acids. V lost 8 bases and J lost 1, with 5 bases in between. The CDR3 loop is CASWANTEAFF. The CDR3 region has the DNA TGTGCCAGCTGGGCGAACACTGAAGCTTTCTTT.

V is TRBV6-1 and J is TRBJ2-5; 11 bases are shared with TRBD1. Germline V gene lookup returns CDR1 MNHNS and CDR2 SASEGT. V shed 6 bases, J shed 4 bases, and the junction held 1 base outside the gene matches. The CDR3 is 13 residues long. The DNA of the CDR3 is TGTGCCAGCAGGGACAGGGGGCTAGAGACCCAGTACTTC. Its protein is CASRDRGLETQYF.

The chain links TRBV19 to TRBJ1-1, with 9 positions matching TRBD1. This CDR3 spans 16 amino acids. Germline lookup yields CDR1 LNHDA and CDR2 SQIVND (reference sequence). J was trimmed by 1 base and V by 4 bases; bases with no gene match: 7. The CDR3 bases are TGTGCCAGTAGTAAATCTCCGGGACAGGGGAACACTGAAGCTTTCTTT. Amino acid sequence: CASSKSPGQGNTEAFF.